These 2 T cell receptor beta chains share one sample of origin, sequenced in a study of blood T cells in healthy people across ages. A second roughly 6 to 11 cycle PCR used barcoded and J-beta primers. TCRdb fed the 5' RACE reads into MiXCR, producing one record per CDR3 protein. The sample includes roughly 800,000 distinct CDR3 sequences, roughly 25% of them seen just once. The sample also formed part of further work on T cells of mothers and their children.

Specimen: blood. Receptors were obtained from a boy aged 10-17 years in good health.

This clonotype was counted between two and nine times. In DNA form, the CDR3 reads TGCGCCAGCAGCGACGACGGGAACTATGGCTACACCTTC. It translates to CASSDDGNYGYTF. V gene TRBV5-1 combines with J gene TRBJ1-2; D not certain. The germline V gene encodes CDR1 SGHRS and CDR2 YFSETQ. There are 13 residues in the CDR3. Trimming shortened V by 4 bases and J by 2 bases, and 9 bases separated the two germline ends.

This chain links TRBV6-5 with TRBJ2-7; D may be TRBD1 (5 bases). The germline gives CDR1 MNHEY, CDR2 SVGAGI. The ends were cut back, 4 bases at V and 5 bases at J, with 21 bases in the middle. The CDR3 is 16 amino acids. The CDR3 region is CASSFGSLQGADEQYF. In DNA form, the CDR3 reads TGTGCCAGCAGTTTTGGGTCTTTGCAAGGGGCCGACGAGCAGTACTTC.